This T cell receptor (beta chain) came from a study of blood T cell repertoires in COVID-19. The wider study: COVID-19 samples from acute and convalescent phases originated in the United States, Italy and Spain. The cDNA or gDNA used as material had been derived from T cells, B-cell-depleted T cells, or PBMCs.

Seattle participants joined during active infection and were tracked over time. With 0 bases removed from V and 5 bases from J, the gap between germline ends came to 19 bases. This CDR3 spans 17 amino acids. Germline values: CDR1 LGHDT, CDR2 YNNKEL (reference sequence). Source study methods: Amplification from reference gene primers served as the basis for estimated nucleated cell counts. Generated by immunoSEQ multiplex PCR, the TCRdb table keeps only in-frame clones and is missing some. V, J and clone size are those of that table, while D and trimming were read from the DNA. Among 410,000 or so clones listed, approximately 90% were seen once.

The chain links TRBV3-1 (or the pseudogene TRBV3-2) to TRBJ1-1; D might be TRBD1 (6 bases). The sequenced material came from peripheral blood. The receptor was isolated from a woman aged 40 to 50 with COVID-19, enrolled during active disease. The CDR3 DNA sequence: TGTGCCAGCAGCCAAGATCGGAAGGGGGATCTGAGGACTGAAGCTTTCTTT. It codes for CASSQDRKGDLRTEAFF.